The TCR beta chain under discussion was sequenced for a study of cytomegalovirus exposure and HLA in healthy donors. For the study at large: As released early, the data held some 85 million unique TCRs from HLA-typed donors. Study-level results: Reportedly, diagnosis of cytomegalovirus status by the classifier showed high specificity and sensitivity. What TCR beta sequences reportedly achieved was accurate prediction of HLA-A and HLA-B alleles in most subjects. An apparent linkage of common viral pathogens to several of the most significant clusters emerged in a later analysis.

Losses at the gene ends were 3 bases for V and 6 bases for J; bases not matched to a gene: 14. Germline loops: CDR1 LGHNA, CDR2 YNFKEQ. This CDR3 is built from 18 residues. In its sample, this clone was seen a few times. What it binds is not known. It was with 60 Vbeta and 13 Jbeta primers that the PCR ran. Clones were read by immunoSEQ multiplex PCR, and TCRdb kept only the in-frame ones, dropping some. The sample holds 200,000 or so clones, over 60% seen once. The sequenced material came from PBMCs. The clonotype originates from a man younger than 30 in good health and CMV-seronegative. The rearrangement uses TRBV4-2 and TRBJ1-1; the match to TRBD1 covers 12 bases. The CDR3 reads CASSHPRGQGASGPEAFF. The DNA for the CDR3 is TGTGCCAGCAGCCATCCCCGGGGACAGGGGGCGTCGGGGCCTGAAGCTTTCTTT.